These 14 T cell receptor beta chains were all obtained from the same sample, sequenced in a study of Ad26.COV2.S vaccination and SARS-CoV-2 variants. Profiled with immunoSEQ multiplex PCR; TCRdb holds only in-frame clones, not every one. Of around 300,000 clones listed, more than 85% are singletons. Sample treatment: about 20 received Ad26.COV2.S at low or high dose, single or two shots; several received placebo; per-sample allocation not given. Day 63 following the first vaccine or placebo injection was when the samples were taken. Sequencing was performed on peripheral blood, taken in a trial of Ad26.COV2.S vaccine versus placebo. The source is a person aged 18-65 years who received the Ad26.COV2.S COVID-19 vaccine or a placebo.

V gene TRBV7-8 combines with J gene TRBJ2-3; 8 positions match TRBD1. CDR1 and CDR2 (germline): SGHVS, FQNEAQ. There are 16 residues in the CDR3. Losses at the gene ends were 5 bases for V and 4 bases for J; bases not matched to a gene: 11. CDR3 sequence: CASSPFPGGLADTQYF. For the CDR3, the DNA is TGTGCCAGCAGCCCCTTCCCAGGGGGCCTGGCAGATACGCAGTATTTT.

This chain uses TRBV7-2 with TRBJ2-1; 8 nucleotides match TRBD1. The germline V gene has CDR1 SGHTA and CDR2 FQGNSA. With 5 bases clipped from V and 5 bases from J, the junction kept 5 bases outside the gene matches. The CDR3 sequence is 14 residues long. This CDR3 reads CASSTGQGDNEQFF. CDR3 nucleotide sequence: TGTGCCAGCAGCACCGGACAGGGAGACAATGAGCAGTTCTTC.

The rearrangement joins TRBV16 to TRBJ2-1; 7 bases align to TRBD1. The CDR3 covers 19 residues. CDR1 KGHSY and CDR2 FQNENV come from the germline V gene. The J segment lost 0 bases and the V segment lost 3 bases, leaving 14 bases of the junction unmatched. In nucleotides, the CDR3 is TGTGCCAGCAGCCAGAACATCCTCCATCGGGACAGCTCCTACAATGAGCAGTTCTTC. Translation: CASSQNILHRDSSYNEQFF. The variable domain in full, with the rest retrieved from reference TRBV16 and TRBJ2-1, is GEEVAQTPKHLVRGEGQKAKLYCAPIKGHSYVFWYQQVLKNEFKFLISFQNENVFDETGMPKERFSAKCLPNSPCSLEIQATKLEDSAVYFCASSQNILHRDSSYNEQFFGPGTRLTVL.

The rearrangement links TRBV27 to TRBJ1-1; 7 positions match TRBD1. The V segment lost 4 bases and the J segment 0 bases; nucleotides outside the gene matches: 8. Germline CDR1 is MNHEY and CDR2 is SMNVEV (reference sequence). The CDR3 loop spans 16 amino acids. CDR3 in DNA: TGTGCCAGCAGTTCCCGACAGGGTAACCTGAACACTGAAGCTTTCTTT. It specifies CASSSRQGNLNTEAFF.

The rearrangement links TRBV3-1 (or the pseudogene TRBV3-2) to TRBJ2-2, with D possibly being TRBD1 or TRBD2 (5 bases each). Germline V lookup: CDR1 LGHDT, CDR2 YNNKEL (reference sequence). The CDR3 is 18 amino acids. Between the trimmed V and J ends, which lost 1 base and 0 bases, there was a span of 15 bases. DNA of the CDR3: TGTGCCAGCAGCCAAGGTCGCTGGGGGATAACGAACACCGGGGAGCTGTTTTTT. Amino acid sequence: CASSQGRWGITNTGELFF.

The chain carries TRBV27 and TRBJ2-7; 10 nucleotides agree with TRBD2. V was clipped by 5 bases and J by 2 bases; unmatched bases: 9. The CDR3 consists of 16 residues. Per the germline V gene, CDR1 is MNHEY and CDR2 is SMNVEV (reference sequence). The CDR3 spells CASSSLAGGLTYEQYF. As DNA, the CDR3 is TGTGCCAGCAGTAGTTTAGCGGGGGGATTAACCTACGAGCAGTACTTC.

This clone was observed a single time. This sequence joins TRBV7-9 and TRBJ2-5; 7 bases line up with TRBD1. V gave up 5 bases and J gave up 4 bases; unmatched junction bases: 7. This CDR3 spans 14 amino acids. Germline V gene data show CDR1 as SEHNR and CDR2 as FQNEAQ (reference sequence). CDR3 sequence (DNA): TGTGCCAGCAGCGCCTGGACAGGCGGAGAGACCCAGTACTTC. Translating gives CASSAWTGGETQYF.

V usage is TRBV24-1 and J usage is TRBJ2-1; possibly TRBD2 for D (5 bases). CDR1 and CDR2 (germline): KGHDR, SFDVKD. V dropped 5 bases and J dropped 5 bases, with 9 bases sitting between them. The CDR3 is 13 residues long. This chain's CDR3 is CATSGGPNNEQFF. The CDR3 DNA sequence: TGTGCCACCAGTGGAGGGCCTAACAATGAGCAGTTCTTC.

The rearrangement uses TRBV4-1 and TRBJ1-1; D remains unclear. The CDR3 is made up of 14 amino acids. V dropped 1 base and J dropped 1 base, with 7 bases sitting between them. The germline gives CDR1 MGHRA, CDR2 YSYEKL. CDR3 nucleotides: TGCGCCAGCAGCCAAGGACATAAGAACACTGAAGCTTTCTTT. It translates to CASSQGHKNTEAFF.

The chain joins TRBV7-9 to TRBJ1-1, with D tentatively TRBD1 (5 bases). Looked up from germline, CDR1 is SEHNR and CDR2 is FQNEAQ (reference sequence). V lost 5 bases and J 5 bases, leaving 15 bases between the germline ends. The CDR3 contains 14 residues. The CDR3 loop reads CASSPGMGDTEAFF. The CDR3 coding sequence is TGTGCCAGCAGCCCGGGCATGGGGGATACTGAAGCTTTCTTT. The whole variable domain, filled in from reference TRBV7-9 and TRBJ1-1, reads DTGVSQNPRHKITKRGQNVTFRCDPISEHNRLYWYRQTLGQGPEFLTYFQNEAQLEKSRLLSDRFSAERPKGSFSTLEIQRTEQGDSAMYLCASSPGMGDTEAFFGQGTRLTVV.

The genes are TRBV5-6 and TRBJ1-3; TRBD1 matches at 7 bases. Per the germline V gene, CDR1 is SGHDT and CDR2 is YYEEEE. The CDR3 has 14 amino acids. Losses at the gene ends were 0 bases for V and 5 bases for J; bases not matched to a gene: 2. CDR3 in DNA: TGTGCCAGCAGCTTGGGACAGGGAAGAAACACCATATATTTT. Protein: CASSLGQGRNTIYF. The entire variable domain, with the rest obtained from reference TRBV5-6 and TRBJ1-3, is as follows: DAGVTQSPTHLIKTRGQQVTLRCSPKSGHDTVSWYQQALGQGPQFIFQYYEEEERQRGNFPDRFSGHQFPNYSSELNVNALLLGDSALYLCASSLGQGRNTIYFGEGSWLTVV.

This clone was seen only a few times. This sequence joins TRBV28 and TRBJ1-5, with D uncertain. This CDR3 has 17 residues. CDR1 and CDR2 (germline): MDHEN, SYDVKM. Between the trimmed V and J ends, which lost 3 bases and 2 bases, there was a span of 17 bases. The CDR3 DNA is TGTGCCAGCAGTTTTTTACGGGGAGGGCTCGGCAATCAGCCCCAGCATTTT. Translating it yields CASSFLRGGLGNQPQHF.

Concerning this clone: Other nucleotide sequences in the sample specify the same CDR3. The DNA for the CDR3 is TGCAGTGCCCAATCCTACAATGAGCAGTTCTTC. It specifies CSAQSYNEQFF. J is TRBJ2-1 and V is TRBV20-1, with no clear D. The germline gives CDR1 DFQATT, CDR2 SNEGSKA (reference sequence). Trimming removed 6 bases from V and 1 base from J, with 4 bases in between. The CDR3 sequence is 11 residues long.

The CDR3 here is CASRTGPWNTEAFF. The DNA of the CDR3 is TGTGCCAGCAGGACAGGCCCCTGGAACACTGAAGCTTTCTTT. The chain uses TRBV19 and TRBJ1-1, with TRBD1 matching 7 bases. The J segment lost 1 base and the V segment lost 9 bases, leaving 8 bases of the junction unmatched. CDR1 is LNHDA and CDR2 is SQIVND in the germline V gene (reference sequence). The CDR3 extends over 14 amino acids.